These T cell receptor beta chains were read from a single sample in a study of cytomegalovirus exposure and HLA in healthy donors. Some clones are missing from TCRdb's copy, which holds only in-frame ones; the method was immunoSEQ multiplex PCR. The sample includes some 140,000 clones, around 80% seen only once; the top ten take 1% to 1.5%. The sequenced sample consisted of PBMCs. The source of these receptors is a male donor in good health and CMV-seropositive. Each CDR3 is given with its conserved first and last residue. The D gene is left open where the match is weak. A clone size is listed for some rows: how often the clone was seen (once, few, many), or a class if it is expanded.

j_call clone_size d_call v_call cdr3_nt cdr3_aa
TRBJ2-3 once TRBD2 TRBV6-5 TGTGCCAGCAGTTACGGGGTAGCGGGGGGGATAGATACGCAGTATTTT CASSYGVAGGIDTQYF
TRBJ2-5 few TRBD2 TRBV25-1 TGTGCCAGCAGTGAAGAGACTAGCGGGGATAGGGGGGAGACCCAGTACTTC CASSEETSGDRGETQYF
TRBJ2-1 - - TRBV27 TGTGCCAGCAGCCAACTAGGCAATGAGCAGTTCTTC CASSQLGNEQFF
TRBJ1-1 once TRBD1 TRBV5-5 TGTGCCAGCAGCTTCGGCCAGGGGGCTACTGAAGCTTTCTTT CASSFGQGATEAFF
TRBJ2-7 - TRBD1 TRBV9 TGTGCCAGCAGCTCGCAAGGGACAGCCTCCTACGAGCAGTACTTC CASSSQGTASYEQYF
TRBJ2-7 - - TRBV6-5 TGTGCCAGCAGTGGAGGGATTGCCTACGAGCAGTACTTC CASSGGIAYEQYF
TRBJ2-3 - TRBD2 TRBV4-1 TGCGCCAGCAGCCATGACGGACTAGCGGGAGTGCGAGATACGCAGTATTTT CASSHDGLAGVRDTQYF
TRBJ1-1 - - TRBV4-1 TGCGCCAGCAGCCAAGACCCGGCGGGGAACACTGAAGCTTTCTTT CASSQDPAGNTEAFF
TRBJ2-7 - - TRBV5-1 TGCGCCAGCAGCTTGAACTCCTACGAGCAGTACTTC CASSLNSYEQYF
TRBJ1-5 - - TRBV15 TGTGCCACCAGCAGAGACAGGAGCAATCAGCCCCAGCATTTT CATSRDRSNQPQHF
TRBJ1-3 - - TRBV29-1 TGCAGCGTTGTCGGGGGAGCCTCTGGAAACACCATATATTTT CSVVGGASGNTIYF
TRBJ1-2 - TRBD1 TRBV4-1 TGCGCCAGCACCGTAGAAACACAGGGGATCTATGGCTACACCTTC CASTVETQGIYGYTF
TRBJ2-7 - - TRBV5-1 TGCGCCAGCAGCTTGGCGCAGGGAAATGACGAGCAGTACTTC CASSLAQGNDEQYF
TRBJ2-7 - TRBD1 TRBV6-5 TGTGCCAGCAGTTACTCGCAGGGGGCGAGCTACGAGCAGTACTTC CASSYSQGASYEQYF
TRBJ2-7 - - TRBV11-2 TGTGCCAGCAGCTTAAATCCGGATCCAGGGGACGAGCAGTACTTC CASSLNPDPGDEQYF
TRBJ2-2 - TRBD2 TRBV10-1 TGCGCCAGCAAGGGGACTAGCGGGGCCGGGGAGCTGTTTTTT CASKGTSGAGELFF
TRBJ2-7 - - TRBV12-2 TGTGCAAGTCGCTCCCCCGCCAGGGGCGGCGAGCAGTACTTC CASRSPARGGEQYF
TRBJ2-7 - TRBD1 TRBV2 TGTGCCAGCAGAGAGACAGGGGGATACGAGCAGTACTTC CASRETGGYEQYF
TRBJ2-1 - TRBD2 TRBV7-3 TGTGCCAGCAGCTTAGGCCTAGCGGATCGAAATGAGCAGTTCTTC CASSLGLADRNEQFF
TRBJ2-3 few - TRBV2 TGTGCCAGCAGTCTAGCTTCGCAGTATTTT CASSLASQYF
TRBJ2-7 once - TRBV29-1 TGCAGCGTCTTGATTGGGCCGCCGCGTCTGAAGCAGTACTTC CSVLIGPPRLKQYF
TRBJ1-4 few - TRBV6-1 TGTGCCAGCAGTGAACGCGCGGGGGCGGCTGAAAAACTGTTTTTT CASSERAGAAEKLFF
TRBJ2-1 - - TRBV5-1 TGCGCCAGCAGCCCCCAATACAATGAGCAGTTCTTC CASSPQYNEQFF
TRBJ2-3 - - TRBV5-1 TGCGCCAGCAGGAGAAACCGGGACATCAGCACAGATACGCAGTATTTT CASRRNRDISTDTQYF